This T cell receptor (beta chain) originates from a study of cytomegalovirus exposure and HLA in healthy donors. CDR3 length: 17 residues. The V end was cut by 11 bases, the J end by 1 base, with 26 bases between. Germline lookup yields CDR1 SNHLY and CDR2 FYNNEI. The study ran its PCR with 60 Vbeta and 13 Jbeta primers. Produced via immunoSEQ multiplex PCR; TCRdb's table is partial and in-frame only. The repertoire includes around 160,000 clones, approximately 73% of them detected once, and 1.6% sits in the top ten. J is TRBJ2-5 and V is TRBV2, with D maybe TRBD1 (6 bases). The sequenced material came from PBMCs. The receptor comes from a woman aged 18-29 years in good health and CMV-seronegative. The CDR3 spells CAATQATGTKGQETQYF. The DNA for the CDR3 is TGTGCCGCGACCCAGGCGACCGGGACAAAGGGCCAAGAGACCCAGTACTTC.